The sequence of this TCR beta chain was determined in a study of CD8 T cells in ankylosing spondylitis. Broader study findings: In ankylosing spondylitis patients, matched synovial fluid reportedly showed significant enrichment of disease-linked clones. Earlier literature documents some of the motif variants in reactive arthritis synovial fluid and blood.

Via MiXCR, TCRdb re-called the 5' RACE reads, giving one row per CDR3 protein. The sample holds some 130,000 distinct CDR3 sequences, approximately 10% seen once. This clonotype was counted many times. Its antigen is unidentified. Between the trimmed V and J ends, which lost 4 bases and 6 bases, there was a span of 7 bases. CDR3 length equals 11 residues. J is TRBJ2-7 and V is TRBV12-3 or TRBV12-4; tentatively, D is TRBD1 (5 bases). The sequenced sample consisted of blood, either unsorted or a sorted T cell fraction (not recorded which). This sequence originates from a female donor with ankylosing spondylitis or in good health (not recorded which). CDR3 in amino acids: CASSSRGEQYF. For the CDR3, the DNA is TGTGCCAGCAGTTCTAGGGGCGAGCAGTACTTC.